A selection of T cell receptor beta chains follows, all from one sample in a study of shared clonotypes between healthy human individuals. Assay used: immunoSEQ multiplex PCR; TCRdb lists only in-frame clones, some missing. The sample consists of about 470,000 clones, roughly 83% of them appearing once. The specimen was PBMCs. The receptors were sampled from a woman in her thirties or forties in good health. Some clones in this sample may be carry-over from other donors' samples. Each CDR3 is given with its conserved first and last residue. A D gene is named only where the DNA matches it firmly. A row's size may be missing; if present it is once, few, many or a size class.

clone_size j_call d_call v_call cdr3_aa cdr3_nt
once TRBJ2-3 - TRBV7-6 CASSLVGDLSTDTQYF TGTGCCAGCAGCTTAGTGGGGGACTTAAGCACAGATACGCAGTATTTT
- TRBJ2-5 - TRBV30 CAWNSDETQYF TGTGCCTGGAATAGCGACGAGACCCAGTACTTC
- TRBJ2-3 - TRBV5-4 CASTSEGPTDTQYF TGTGCCAGCACCTCGGAGGGTCCCACAGATACGCAGTATTTT
- TRBJ2-7 - TRBV4-3 CASSRGYEQYF TGCGCCAGCAGCCGAGGGTACGAGCAGTACTTC
- TRBJ2-7 - TRBV6-5 CASSQTLDNYEQYF TGTGCCAGCAGTCAGACCCTTGATAACTACGAGCAGTACTTC
few TRBJ2-1 - TRBV6-4 CASSGFYEQFF TGTGCCAGCAGTGGGTTCTATGAGCAGTTCTTC
- TRBJ2-4 - TRBV23-1 CASSQSEGAKNIQYF TGCGCCAGCAGTCAATCGGAGGGGGCCAAAAACATTCAGTACTTC
few TRBJ1-6 - TRBV18 CASSPRPVYNSPLHF TGTGCCAGCTCACCACGGCCGGTCTATAATTCACCCCTCCACTTT
- TRBJ2-7 - TRBV27 CASSMTGGYEQYF TGTGCCAGCAGTATGACAGGAGGCTACGAGCAGTACTTC
- TRBJ1-1 - TRBV6-1 CASSETTLAGAFF TGTGCCAGCAGTGAAACGACCTTAGCGGGAGCTTTCTTT
few TRBJ1-5 - TRBV28 CASSWGRVDGQPQHF TGTGCCAGCAGTTGGGGGCGCGTGGATGGTCAGCCCCAGCATTTT
once TRBJ2-2 TRBD2 TRBV5-1 CASSRTGTRNTGELFF TGCGCCAGCAGCAGAACCGGGACTAGAAACACCGGGGAGCTGTTTTTT
- TRBJ2-5 - TRBV7-9 CASSLVVGETQYF TGTGCCAGCAGCTTAGTAGTGGGAGAGACCCAGTACTTC
- TRBJ2-7 TRBD1 TRBV14 CASSRTGGPYEQYF TGTGCCAGCAGCCGTACAGGGGGCCCCTACGAGCAGTACTTC
few TRBJ1-2 - TRBV27 CASSLRFGYDYGYTF TGTGCCAGCAGTTTACGATTCGGTTACGACTATGGCTACACCTTC
- TRBJ2-5 - TRBV5-4 CASSFLGGGKHWETQYF TGTGCCAGCAGCTTTTTGGGGGGCGGAAAACATTGGGAGACCCAGTACTTC
- TRBJ2-2 TRBD1 TRBV7-2 CASSLRTGRGGELFF TGTGCCAGCAGCTTACGGACAGGGCGTGGCGGGGAGCTGTTTTTT
- TRBJ2-7 TRBD2 TRBV28 CASSSGDREWEQYF TGTGCCAGCAGTAGCGGGGACCGGGAGTGGGAGCAGTACTTC